These 15 T cell receptor beta chains originate from one sample sequenced in a study of T cells in Graves' hyperthyroidism and ophthalmopathy. TCR beta CDR3 regions were amplified from RNA. The study used the HTBI primer set for a first-round RT-PCR of the TCR CDR3. One entry per CDR3 protein, called by TCRdb with MiXCR from the multiplex PCR reads. Of about 620,000 distinct CDR3 sequences listed, 15% to 20% are singletons. The sample was blood. Source of these receptors: a woman aged 25 to 39 with Graves' hyperthyroidism.

This clonotype was picked up a small number of times. The V call is TRBV30, the J call TRBJ1-6, with TRBD1 matching 7 bases. The germline CDR1 and CDR2 sequences are GTSNPN and SVGIG (reference sequence). The CDR3 is made up of 15 amino acids. V dropped 3 bases and J dropped 8; count of bases not matched to a gene: 10. CDR3: CAWRRFRDRDSPLHF. The CDR3 DNA reads TGTGCCTGGAGAAGATTCCGGGACAGAGATTCACCCCTCCACTTT.

This clonotype showed up many times. V and J are TRBV10-3 and TRBJ1-1; D is undetermined. Per the germline V gene, CDR1 is ENHRY and CDR2 is SYGVKD. The CDR3 covers 15 residues. Deletions cut 3 bases from V and 1 base from J, with 12 bases between. CDR3 sequence (DNA): TGTGCCATCAGTGATTTCGGGGTAGGGAACACTGAAGCTTTCTTT. Translation gives CAISDFGVGNTEAFF.

This clonotype was observed a few times. This sequence joins TRBV20-1 and TRBJ1-1; TRBD1 matches 7 bases. This CDR3 region has 15 residues. Germline V lookup: CDR1 DFQATT, CDR2 SNEGSKA (reference sequence). Trimming removed 0 bases from V and 6 bases from J; junction bases left unmatched: 10. CDR3 nucleotide sequence: TGCAGTGCTAGAGATCGCAGACAGGGTTACCCTGAAGCTTTCTTT. As protein: CSARDRRQGYPEAFF.

Many counts were recorded for this clonotype. This sequence joins TRBV28 and TRBJ2-1, with 9 bases identical to TRBD1. V shed 3 bases, J shed 6 bases, and the junction held 6 bases outside the gene matches. Germline CDR1 and CDR2: MDHEN and SYDVKM. CDR3 size: 15 residues. DNA of the CDR3: TGTGCCAGCAGTTTCTTTGGGACAGGGTTCAATGAGCAGTTCTTC. This sequence encodes CASSFFGTGFNEQFF.

This clonotype was counted ten times or more. The chain joins TRBV11-2 to TRBJ2-1; no clear D. Germline values: CDR1 SGHAT, CDR2 FQNNGV. Deletions cut 2 bases from V and 2 bases from J, with 10 bases between. The CDR3 is 15 amino acids. CDR3 coding DNA: TGTGCCAGCAGCTTACTACGCCATACCTACAATGAGCAGTTCTTC. It yields the protein CASSLLRHTYNEQFF.

This clonotype appeared a few times. This may arise from a read error, as a much more abundant clone is one base away. CDR3 nucleotide sequence: TGCAGTGCCCACCGGGACTTCTCCTACGAGCAGTACTTC. Translating it yields CSAHRDFSYEQYF. This chain joins TRBV20-1 and TRBJ2-7, with D perhaps matching TRBD2 (6 bases). Per the germline V gene, CDR1 is DFQATT and CDR2 is SNEGSKA (reference sequence). Trimming cost V 6 bases and J 0 bases, with 12 bases left between them. The CDR3 covers 13 residues.

The chain carries TRBV6-2 or TRBV6-3 and TRBJ2-2; 7 bases line up with TRBD2. The CDR3 runs 14 residues. Losses at the gene ends were 6 bases for V and 4 bases for J; bases not matched to a gene: 5. The germline V gene has CDR1 MNHEY and CDR2 SVGEGT. The CDR3: CASRTGRSTGELFF. In DNA form, the CDR3 reads TGTGCCAGCAGGACCGGGAGGTCCACCGGGGAGCTGTTTTTT.

This clonotype was seen a handful of times. The chain recombines TRBV18 with TRBJ2-1, with TRBD2 as a possible D gene (5 bases). Germline CDR1 reads KGHSH; CDR2 reads LQKENI. V was clipped by 3 bases and J by 6 bases, with 15 bases between them. The CDR3 sequence is 15 residues long. CDR3 region: CASSPGMLELNEQFF. CDR3 nucleotide sequence: TGTGCCAGCTCACCCGGGATGCTAGAACTCAATGAGCAGTTCTTC.

This clonotype was detected many times. J is TRBJ2-7 and V is TRBV20-1; 11 nucleotides line up with TRBD2. Germline V lookup: CDR1 DFQATT, CDR2 SNEGSKA (reference sequence). The CDR3 contains 15 residues. V was clipped by 5 bases and J by 3 bases; unmatched bases: 9. The chain's CDR3 is CSAPTSSGRNYEQYF. The CDR3 DNA reads TGCAGTGCTCCAACCTCTAGCGGGAGGAACTACGAGCAGTACTTC.

This clonotype was counted ten times or more. The rearrangement links TRBV6-1 to TRBJ2-5; weak D call: TRBD1 (6 bases). The CDR3 sequence is 15 residues long. Trimming left V 2 bases short and J 2 bases short, with 12 bases between. Germline loops: CDR1 MNHNS, CDR2 SASEGT. The CDR3 bases are TGTGCCAGCAGTGAACAGTCAGGGGTACAAGAGACCCAGTACTTC. This translates into CASSEQSGVQETQYF.

The table lists this clonotype with a few counts. The gene calls are TRBV6-1 and TRBJ1-2; tentatively, D is TRBD1 (5 bases). Germline CDR1 reads MNHNS; CDR2 reads SASEGT. The CDR3 sequence is 12 residues long. Between the trimmed V and J ends, which lost 8 bases and 8 bases, there was a span of 15 bases. The CDR3 sequence is CASSRGVEGYTF. Written as DNA, the CDR3 is TGTGCCAGCTCGAGAGGGGTGGAGGGCTACACCTTC.

This clonotype was recorded a few times. The J gene is TRBJ2-2, the V gene TRBV5-5; D not resolved. This CDR3 has 14 residues. The V end was cut by 8 bases, the J end by 0 bases, with 11 bases between. Germline lookup yields CDR1 SGHKS and CDR2 YYEKEE (reference sequence). The CDR3 reads CASLRSANTGELFF. The CDR3 region has the DNA TGTGCCAGTTTACGAAGCGCGAACACCGGGGAGCTGTTTTTT.

This clonotype was found many times. The chain carries TRBV3-1 and TRBJ1-2, with unresolved D. V lost 3 bases, J lost 7 bases, and 9 bases lay in between. Germline CDR1 reads LGHDT; CDR2 reads YNNKEL (reference sequence). The CDR3 has 12 amino acids. In DNA form, the CDR3 reads TGTGCCAGCAGCCAGATTCGGTCTGGCTACACCTTC. It encodes CASSQIRSGYTF.

This clonotype was seen at least ten times. The V gene is TRBV12-3 or TRBV12-4, the J gene TRBJ2-7; D might be TRBD1 (6 bases). This CDR3 has 14 amino acids. Trimming cost V 5 bases and J 1 base, with 12 bases left between them. CDR3 DNA: TGTGCCAGCAGTCGAAGACAGGCGTCCTACGAGCAGTACTTC. It yields the protein CASSRRQASYEQYF.

The chain links TRBV10-3 to TRBJ2-3; 7 positions match TRBD2. This CDR3 comprises 16 residues. Germline V gives CDR1 ENHRY, CDR2 SYGVKD. The ends lost 10 bases at V and 4 bases at J; junction bases unmatched: 17. In DNA form, the CDR3 reads TGTGCCACTAAAAACCCGGCGGCGGGAGAAGCAGATACGCAGTATTTT. This codes for CATKNPAAGEADTQYF.